Listed here are 26 T cell receptor beta chains from one sample, sequenced in a study of beta chain features in type 1 diabetes (dated by TCRdb to the late 2010s). These receptors' antigens are unknown. Library method: the immunoSEQ multiplex PCR assay. The High Capacity cDNA Reverse Transcription Kit was used to reverse transcribe all of the isolated RNA, meaning that expressed TCRB transcripts were what got sequenced. TCRdb's version of the immuneACCESS table is confined to in-frame rearrangements and falls short of the full clone set. An unresolved V gene accounts for under half of the shortfall where checked; the remainder is of unknown origin. The sample table records 600,000 or so clones; more than 12% of these occur just once. In total, the top ten clones hold around 0.04% of the sample. Study-level results and caveats: In all four CD4+ subsets, TCRB CDR3 length was moderately but significantly shorter in type 1 diabetes patients.

Sequencing was done on a sample of naive CD4+ T cells from blood. This specimen's cell subset or site label, interpreted: true naive CD4+ T cells. These receptors came from a man between 18 and 29 years old with type 1 diabetes.

This clone was seen more than once but under ten times. The chain couples TRBV5-6 to TRBJ2-7; D is unclear. From germline, CDR1 is SGHDT and CDR2 YYEEEE. The V end was cut by 0 bases, the J end by 5 bases, with 18 bases between. This CDR3 is 16 amino acids long. This chain's CDR3 is CASSLDIGHPLNEQYF. The CDR3 coding sequence is TGTGCCAGCAGCTTGGACATCGGCCATCCCCTTAACGAGCAGTACTTC.

The gene calls are TRBV29-1 and TRBJ1-1; a possible D gene is TRBD1 (5 bases). The CDR3 is made up of 11 amino acids. The V gene lost 7 bases and the J gene lost 3 bases, with 9 bases spanning the gap. CDR1 is SQVTM, CDR2 ANQGSEA, per germline. The CDR3 sequence: CSGQQDTEAFF. The CDR3 DNA reads as TGCAGCGGCCAACAGGACACTGAAGCTTTCTTT. The variable domain in full, with the rest retrieved from reference TRBV29-1 and TRBJ1-1, is SAVISQKPSRDICQRGTSLTIQCQVDSQVTMMFWYRQQPGQSLTLIATANQGSEATYESGFVIDKFPISRPNLTFSTLTVSNMSPEDSSIYLCSGQQDTEAFFGQGTRLTVV.

The chain joins TRBV7-9 to TRBJ2-7; the D gene is possibly TRBD2 (6 bases). Germline assignment: CDR1 SEHNR and CDR2 FQNEAQ (reference sequence). Trimming cost V 5 bases and J 3 bases, with 20 bases left between them. There are 16 residues in the CDR3. The CDR3 DNA is TGTGCCAGCAGCCTTTCGGGGCTAGCGAGAAACTACGAGCAGTACTTC. It yields the protein CASSLSGLARNYEQYF. Filled out from reference TRBV7-9 and TRBJ2-7, the complete variable domain reads DTGVSQNPRHKITKRGQNVTFRCDPISEHNRLYWYRQTLGQGPEFLTYFQNEAQLEKSRLLSDRFSAERPKGSFSTLEIQRTEQGDSAMYLCASSLSGLARNYEQYFGPGTRLTVT.

The V call is TRBV7-9, the J call TRBJ1-1; D remains ambiguous. Trimming took 3 bases from V and 1 from J, leaving 15 bases between them. CDR3 length: 16 amino acids. The V gene's germline CDR1 is SEHNR and CDR2 FQNEAQ (reference sequence). This chain's CDR3 is CASSLGMTQKNTEAFF. The CDR3 nucleotides are TGTGCCAGCAGCTTGGGGATGACCCAAAAGAACACTGAAGCTTTCTTT.

The chain is built from TRBV4-2 and TRBJ1-2; maybe TRBD1 (6 bases). Trimming removed 6 bases from V and 4 bases from J, with 12 bases in between. Germline V gene data show CDR1 as LGHNA and CDR2 as YNFKEQ. The CDR3 length is 13 residues. As DNA, the CDR3 is TGTGCCAGCAGACCCAGGGGAAGCTATGGCTACACCTTC. Translation gives CASRPRGSYGYTF.

Details on this clone: This specimen includes other DNA sequences encoding the same CDR3. The CDR3 spells CASRTENTGELFF. CDR3 DNA sequence: TGTGCCAGCCGCACAGAGAACACCGGGGAGCTGTTTTTT. This chain connects TRBV6-4 to TRBJ2-2; D is ambiguous. Between the trimmed V and J ends, which lost 8 bases and 1 base, there was a span of 8 bases. The V gene's germline CDR1 is MRHNA and CDR2 SNTAGT. CDR3 length: 13 residues.

The chain joins TRBV11-1 to TRBJ2-3, with D possibly TRBD1 on 6 matching bases. Looked up from germline, CDR1 is SGHAT and CDR2 is FQDESV (reference sequence). V dropped 5 bases and J dropped 4 bases, with 7 bases sitting between them. This CDR3 is 12 amino acids long. DNA of the CDR3: TGTGCCAGCAGCCGACAGGCAGATACGCAGTATTTT. It translates to CASSRQADTQYF.

In this sample, this clone turned up a few times. V is TRBV6-1 and J is TRBJ2-7; 12 bases match TRBD1. Germline CDR1 and CDR2: MNHNS and SASEGT. The CDR3 totals 17 residues. The ends lost 3 bases at V and 5 bases at J; junction bases unmatched: 11. The CDR3 spells CASSENPGQGAIHEQYF. DNA of the CDR3: TGTGCCAGCAGTGAGAATCCGGGACAGGGGGCGATCCACGAGCAGTACTTC.

On this clone: Other DNA sequences in the sample encode the same CDR3. The rearrangement joins TRBV27 to TRBJ2-1; TRBD1 matches at 9 bases. Germline-derived CDR1 and CDR2 are MNHEY and SMNVEV (reference sequence). The CDR3 has 14 residues. The ends lost 5 bases at V and 15 bases at J; junction bases unmatched: 14. Here the CDR3 reads CASSQPGQGFVWFF. CDR3 DNA sequence: TGTGCCAGCAGTCAACCGGGACAGGGTTTTGTTTGGTTCTTC.

This sequence joins TRBV19 and TRBJ2-3; the D gene is possibly TRBD1 (5 bases). Germline CDR1 and CDR2: LNHDA and SQIVND (reference sequence). V lost 10 bases to trimming and J lost 3 bases, with 11 bases between them. This CDR3 contains 12 residues. CDR3 loop: CATMDITDTQYF. CDR3 coding DNA: TGTGCCACCATGGACATTACAGATACGCAGTATTTT.

This clone was counted only a few times. This chain uses TRBV29-1 with TRBJ2-5, with TRBD1 matching 11 bases. The CDR3 has 13 amino acids. In germline, CDR1 is SQVTM, CDR2 ANQGSEA. V shed 4 bases and J 11 bases; nucleotides not matched to a gene: 9. CDR3 coding DNA: TGCAGCGTTGTAACTTTTGGGACAGGGGGTCAGTACTTC. Its translation is CSVVTFGTGGQYF. The variable domain in full, with the rest retrieved from reference TRBV29-1 and TRBJ2-5, is SAVISQKPSRDICQRGTSLTIQCQVDSQVTMMFWYRQQPGQSLTLIATANQGSEATYESGFVIDKFPISRPNLTFSTLTVSNMSPEDSSIYLCSVVTFGTGGQYFGPGTRLLVL.

Only a few counts were recorded for this clone. V is TRBV5-1 and J is TRBJ2-7, with 9 bases aligning to TRBD1. The CDR3 has 14 amino acids. V trimming: 4 bases; J trimming: 7 bases; junction bases outside the gene matches: 9. Germline CDR1 and CDR2: SGHRS and YFSETQ. The DNA for the CDR3 is TGCGCCAGCAGCGTGGACAGGGGAGGAGGTGAGCAGTACTTC. As protein: CASSVDRGGGEQYF.

V is TRBV18 and J is TRBJ2-1; 8 bases agree with TRBD2. Per germline, CDR1 KGHSH and CDR2 LQKENI. Trimming removed 0 bases from V and 7 bases from J; junction bases left unmatched: 2. The CDR3 loop spans 14 amino acids. CDR3 in DNA: TGTGCCAGCTCACCACCGGAGCGGGGGAATGAGCAGTTCTTC. As protein: CASSPPERGNEQFF.

The chain carries TRBV6-5 and TRBJ2-5; D unclear. The V and J ends lost 7 bases and 4 bases respectively, with 16 bases between them. The CDR3 runs 14 residues. Germline values: CDR1 MNHEY, CDR2 SVGAGI. CDR3 loop: CASTKYPEVETQYF. CDR3 bases: TGTGCCAGCACTAAGTACCCTGAGGTAGAGACCCAGTACTTC.

This clone came up a few times. The chain combines TRBV7-2 with TRBJ2-1; unclear D gene. Trimming removed 3 bases at V and 6 bases at J, with 15 bases between. Germline CDR1 and CDR2: SGHTA and FQGNSA. The CDR3 loop spans 15 amino acids. CDR3 sequence: CASSFNRVRSNEQFF. The CDR3 DNA sequence: TGTGCCAGCAGCTTTAACCGGGTCCGCTCCAATGAGCAGTTCTTC.

The chain couples TRBV5-6 to TRBJ2-5, with 8 bases fitting TRBD1. V lost 1 base and J lost 2; bases outside the gene matches: 4. The CDR3 totals 15 residues. Germline loops: CDR1 SGHDT, CDR2 YYEEEE. CDR3 DNA: TGTGCCAGCAGCTTGAATGGGGACAGGCAAGAGACCCAGTACTTC. Translating gives CASSLNGDRQETQYF.

This clone has only a few counts. V usage is TRBV5-1 and J usage is TRBJ2-5; no firm D call. CDR1 SGHRS and CDR2 YFSETQ come from the germline V gene. Trimming removed 7 bases from V and 4 bases from J, with 11 bases in between. This CDR3 is built from 12 residues. The CDR3 protein is CASPPERETQYF. CDR3 in DNA: TGCGCCAGCCCCCCGGAGAGAGAGACCCAGTACTTC.

The sample holds a few counts of this clone. The rearrangement joins TRBV6-6 to TRBJ1-1; D unclear. Germline V gives CDR1 MNHNY, CDR2 SVGAGI (reference sequence). CDR3 length equals 13 residues. V gave up 4 bases and J gave up 1 base, with 7 bases separating them. In DNA form, the CDR3 reads TGTGCCAGCAGTTCCCCGGGGAACACTGAAGCTTTCTTT. Encoded protein: CASSSPGNTEAFF.

This clone was detected a few times. The gene calls are TRBV7-2 and TRBJ2-7, with a weak D call TRBD1 (5 bases). Trimming took 6 bases from V and 4 from J, leaving 10 bases between them. The CDR3 sequence is 12 residues long. Germline V CDR1 and CDR2: SGHTA, FQGNSA. The CDR3 DNA is TGTGCCAGCAGTACGCAGGGTTACGAGCAGTACTTC. This gives the protein CASSTQGYEQYF.

CDR3 DNA: TGCGCCAGCAGCTTGGGCGGTGGGGCGAGTTTCTATGAGGACACCGGGGAGCTGTTTTTT. It yields the protein CASSLGGGASFYEDTGELFF. This chain links TRBV5-1 with TRBJ2-2; tentatively, D is TRBD1 (5 bases). This CDR3 is built from 20 residues. Trimming stripped 0 bases from V and 3 bases from J, with 24 bases between. The germline CDR1 and CDR2 sequences are SGHRS and YFSETQ. Using reference TRBV5-1 and TRBJ2-2 for the parts outside the CDR3, the full variable domain is KAGVTQTPRYLIKTRGQQVTLSCSPISGHRSVSWYQQTPGQGLQFLFEYFSETQRNKGNFPGRFSGRQFSNSRSEMNVSTLELGDSALYLCASSLGGGASFYEDTGELFFGEGSRLTVL.

The rearrangement joins TRBV30 to TRBJ2-7, with D tentatively TRBD2 (6 bases). CDR3 length: 14 residues. The germline gives CDR1 GTSNPN, CDR2 SVGIG (reference sequence). The V gene lost 0 bases and the J gene lost 2 bases, with 11 bases spanning the gap. CDR3 bases: TGTGCCTGGAGTGTAGGAGGGGTAACCTACGAGCAGTACTTC. The encoded protein is CAWSVGGVTYEQYF.

This clone occurred a few times. The chain employs TRBV11-2 and TRBJ1-1; D may be TRBD1 (5 bases). The V gene lost 5 bases and the J gene lost 2 bases, with 15 bases spanning the gap. Germline values: CDR1 SGHAT, CDR2 FQNNGV. The CDR3 loop spans 15 amino acids. CDR3 sequence: CASSLRQRGNTEAFF. The CDR3 DNA reads TGTGCCAGCAGCCTAAGACAGAGGGGTAACACTGAAGCTTTCTTT.

V usage is TRBV30 and J usage is TRBJ2-7, with 9 bases that match TRBD2. The CDR3 spans 15 residues. CDR1 is GTSNPN and CDR2 is SVGIG in the germline V gene (reference sequence). V lost 3 bases to trimming and J lost 7 bases; unmatched junction nucleotides: 13. CDR3: CAWSSGVAGAREQYF. The DNA of the CDR3 is TGTGCCTGGAGCTCGGGGGTAGCGGGGGCCCGGGAGCAGTACTTC. Full variable domain (remainder filled in from reference TRBV30 and TRBJ2-7): SQTIHQWPATLVQPVGSPLSLECTVEGTSNPNLYWYRQAAGRGLQLLFYSVGIGQISSEVPQNLSASRPQDRQFILSSKKLLLSDSGFYLCAWSSGVAGAREQYFGPGTRLTVT.

This clone came up a few times. The chain joins TRBV7-9 to TRBJ2-7, with D possibly being TRBD2 (5 bases). CDR1 is SEHNR, CDR2 FQNEAQ, per germline (reference sequence). V lost 8 bases and J lost 0, with 14 bases in between. This CDR3 is built from 14 residues. The CDR3 coding sequence is TGTGCCAGCCAACCCTGGGAGATCTCCTACGAGCAGTACTTC. This translates into CASQPWEISYEQYF.

The chain links TRBV30 to TRBJ1-2; no reliable D call. The ends were cut back, 0 bases at V and 4 bases at J, with 15 bases in the middle. The CDR3 is 15 amino acids. CDR1 and CDR2 from the germline V gene are GTSNPN and SVGIG (reference sequence). The DNA for the CDR3 is TGTGCCTGGAGTGTACGGATGCCCCCTTCCTATGGCTACACCTTC. Protein: CAWSVRMPPSYGYTF.

A few counts support this clone. The rearrangement uses TRBV10-1 and TRBJ1-1, with unresolved D. V gave up 3 bases and J gave up 1 base, with 15 bases separating them. Germline V gene lookup returns CDR1 WNHNN and CDR2 SYGVQD (reference sequence). This CDR3 contains 16 residues. In nucleotides, the CDR3 is TGCGCCAGCAGTGATTTAACGGCAGCAGGGAACACTGAAGCTTTCTTT. Translating gives CASSDLTAAGNTEAFF.